This T cell receptor (beta chain) is from a study of blood T cell repertoires in COVID-19. Study-wide background: From T cells, B-cell-depleted T cells, or PBMCs came the material, which was cDNA or gDNA.

Sequencing used immunoSEQ multiplex PCR; TCRdb keeps in-frame clones, though not all of them. In the table there are about 82,000 clones, 80% of which are singletons. CDR1 is LGHNA, CDR2 YSLEER, per germline. The CDR3 contains 15 residues. The V gene end was trimmed by 4 bases and the J gene end by 5 bases; junction bases not matched to a gene: 5. This receptor was identified in a woman in her thirties or forties with active or convalescent COVID-19. The sample was peripheral blood. The chain has TRBV4-3 and TRBJ1-6; 7 nucleotides align to TRBD1. This chain's CDR3 is CASSRLDRDNSPLHF. The CDR3 DNA is TGCGCCAGCAGCCGATTAGACAGGGATAATTCACCCCTCCACTTT.